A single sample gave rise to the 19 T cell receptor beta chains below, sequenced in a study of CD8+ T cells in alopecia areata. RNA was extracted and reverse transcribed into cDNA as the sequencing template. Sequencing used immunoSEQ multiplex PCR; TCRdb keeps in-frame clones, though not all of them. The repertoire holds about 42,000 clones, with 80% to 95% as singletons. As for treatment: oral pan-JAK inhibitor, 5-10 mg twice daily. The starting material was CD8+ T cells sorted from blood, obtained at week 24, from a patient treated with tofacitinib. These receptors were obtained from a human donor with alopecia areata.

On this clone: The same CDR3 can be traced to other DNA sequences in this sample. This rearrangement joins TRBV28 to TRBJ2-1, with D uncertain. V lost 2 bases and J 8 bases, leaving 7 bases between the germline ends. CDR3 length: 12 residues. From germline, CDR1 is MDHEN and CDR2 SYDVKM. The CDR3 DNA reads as TGTGCCAGCAGTTTAAGGCAAGATGAGCAGTTCTTC. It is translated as CASSLRQDEQFF.

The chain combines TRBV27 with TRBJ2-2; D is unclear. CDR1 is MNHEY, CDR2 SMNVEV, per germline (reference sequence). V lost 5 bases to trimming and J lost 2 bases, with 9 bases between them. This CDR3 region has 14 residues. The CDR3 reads CASSGADNTGELFF. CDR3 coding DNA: TGTGCCAGCAGTGGTGCAGATAACACCGGGGAGCTGTTTTTT.

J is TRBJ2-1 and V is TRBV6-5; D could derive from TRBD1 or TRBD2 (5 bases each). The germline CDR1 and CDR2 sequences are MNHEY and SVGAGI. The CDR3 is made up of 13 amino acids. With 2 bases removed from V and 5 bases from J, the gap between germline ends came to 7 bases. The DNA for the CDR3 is TGTGCCAGCAGTTACAGAGGGGACAATGAGCAGTTCTTC. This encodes CASSYRGDNEQFF.

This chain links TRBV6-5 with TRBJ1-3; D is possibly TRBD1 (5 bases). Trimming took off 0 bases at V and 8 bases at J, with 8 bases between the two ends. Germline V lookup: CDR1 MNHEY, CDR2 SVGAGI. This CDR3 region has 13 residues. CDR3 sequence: CASSYSMGHTIYF. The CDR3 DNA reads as TGTGCCAGCAGTTACTCGATGGGGCACACCATATATTTT.

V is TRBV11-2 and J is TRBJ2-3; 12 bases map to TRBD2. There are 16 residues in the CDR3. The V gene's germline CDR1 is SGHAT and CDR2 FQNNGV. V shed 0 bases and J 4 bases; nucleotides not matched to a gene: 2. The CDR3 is CASSLDLAGGPDTQYF. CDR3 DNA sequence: TGTGCCAGCAGCTTAGATCTAGCGGGGGGGCCAGATACGCAGTATTTT.

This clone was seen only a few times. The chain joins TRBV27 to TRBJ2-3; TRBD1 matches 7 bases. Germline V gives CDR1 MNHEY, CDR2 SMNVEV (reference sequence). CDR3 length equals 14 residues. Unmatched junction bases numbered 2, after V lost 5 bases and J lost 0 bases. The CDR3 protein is CASSQDRSTDTQYF. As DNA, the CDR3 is TGTGCCAGCAGTCAGGACAGGAGCACAGATACGCAGTATTTT.

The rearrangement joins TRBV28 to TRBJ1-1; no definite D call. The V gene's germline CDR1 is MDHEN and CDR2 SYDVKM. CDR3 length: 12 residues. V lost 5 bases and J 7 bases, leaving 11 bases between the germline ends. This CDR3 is CASSLPGGEAFF. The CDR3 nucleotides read TGTGCCAGCAGTCTTCCAGGAGGTGAAGCTTTCTTT.

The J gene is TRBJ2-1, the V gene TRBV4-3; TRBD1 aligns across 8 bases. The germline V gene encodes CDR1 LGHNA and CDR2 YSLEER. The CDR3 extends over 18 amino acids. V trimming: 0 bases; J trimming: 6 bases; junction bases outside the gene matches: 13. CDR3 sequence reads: CASSQDANGQGFSNEQFF. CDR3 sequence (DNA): TGCGCCAGCAGCCAAGACGCCAACGGACAGGGCTTTAGCAATGAGCAGTTCTTC.

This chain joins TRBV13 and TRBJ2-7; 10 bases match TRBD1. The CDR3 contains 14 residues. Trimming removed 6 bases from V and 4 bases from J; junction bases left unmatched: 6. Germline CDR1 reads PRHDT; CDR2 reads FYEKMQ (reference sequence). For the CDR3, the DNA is TGTGCCAGCAGAAAGACAGGGGGCACTTACGAGCAGTACTTC. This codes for CASRKTGGTYEQYF.

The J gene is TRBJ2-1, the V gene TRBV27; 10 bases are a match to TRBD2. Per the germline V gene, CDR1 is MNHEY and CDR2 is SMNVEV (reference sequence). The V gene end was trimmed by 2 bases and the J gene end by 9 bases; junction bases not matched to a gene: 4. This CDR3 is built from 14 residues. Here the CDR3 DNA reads TGTGCCAGCAGTTTACTAGCGGGGGCACCTGAGCAGTTCTTC. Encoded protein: CASSLLAGAPEQFF.

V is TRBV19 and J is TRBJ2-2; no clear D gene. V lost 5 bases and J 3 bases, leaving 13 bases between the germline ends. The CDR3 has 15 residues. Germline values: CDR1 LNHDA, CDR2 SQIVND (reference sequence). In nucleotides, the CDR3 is TGTGCCAGTAGTGCCGACAACCTCGACACCGGGGAGCTGTTTTTT. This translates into CASSADNLDTGELFF.

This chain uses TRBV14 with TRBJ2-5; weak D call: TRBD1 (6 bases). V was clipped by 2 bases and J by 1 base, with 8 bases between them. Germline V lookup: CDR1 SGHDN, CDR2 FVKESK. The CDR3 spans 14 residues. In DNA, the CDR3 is TGTGCCAGCAGCCAAAGGACAGCCCAAGAGACCCAGTACTTC. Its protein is CASSQRTAQETQYF. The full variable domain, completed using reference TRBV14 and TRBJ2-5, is EAGVTQFPSHSVIEKGQTVTLRCDPISGHDNLYWYRRVMGKEIKFLLHFVKESKQDESGMPNNRFLAERTGGTYSTLKVQPAELEDSGVYFCASSQRTAQETQYFGPGTRLLVL.

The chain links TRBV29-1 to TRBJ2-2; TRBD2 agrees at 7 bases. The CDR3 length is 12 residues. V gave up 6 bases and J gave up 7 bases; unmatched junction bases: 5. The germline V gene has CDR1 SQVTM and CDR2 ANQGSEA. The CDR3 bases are TGCAGCGTGCATGGGGAGGGCGGGGAGCTGTTTTTT. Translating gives CSVHGEGGELFF.

Here the CDR3 DNA reads TGTGCCAGTAGTATGGGGACAGGGGCCTACGAGCAGTACTTC. This translates into CASSMGTGAYEQYF. The V call is TRBV19, the J call TRBJ2-7; 10 positions agree with TRBD1. There are 14 residues in the CDR3. Trimming cost V 3 bases and J 2 bases; bases outside gene matches: 1. Germline assignment: CDR1 LNHDA and CDR2 SQIVND (reference sequence).

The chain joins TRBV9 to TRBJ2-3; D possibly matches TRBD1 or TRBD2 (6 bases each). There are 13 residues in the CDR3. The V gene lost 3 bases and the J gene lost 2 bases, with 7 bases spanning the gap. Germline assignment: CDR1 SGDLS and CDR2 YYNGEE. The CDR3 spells CASSGGATDTQYF. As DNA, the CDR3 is TGTGCCAGCAGCGGGGGGGCCACAGATACGCAGTATTTT.

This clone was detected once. This CDR3 reads CASSLGVLGTEAFF. Here the CDR3 DNA reads TGTGCCAGCAGTTTAGGGGTTTTGGGCACTGAAGCTTTCTTT. This sequence joins TRBV28 and TRBJ1-1; D call uncertain. In germline, CDR1 is MDHEN, CDR2 SYDVKM. V shed 2 bases and J shed 4 bases, with 11 bases lying between them. The CDR3 totals 14 residues. Based on the CDR3 plus reference TRBV28 and TRBJ1-1, the full variable domain is DVKVTQSSRYLVKRTGEKVFLECVQDMDHENMFWYRQDPGLGLRLIYFSYDVKMKEKGDIPEGYSVSREKKERFSLILESASTNQTSMYLCASSLGVLGTEAFFGQGTRLTVV.

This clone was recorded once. As DNA, the CDR3 is TGTGCCTGGAGTGGACAGAACTACGAGCAGTACTTC. Amino acids: CAWSGQNYEQYF. The chain has TRBV30 and TRBJ2-7; D might be TRBD1 (5 bases). CDR1 and CDR2 from the germline V gene are GTSNPN and SVGIG (reference sequence). CDR3 size: 12 residues. The V end was cut by 1 base, the J end by 3 bases, with 7 bases between.

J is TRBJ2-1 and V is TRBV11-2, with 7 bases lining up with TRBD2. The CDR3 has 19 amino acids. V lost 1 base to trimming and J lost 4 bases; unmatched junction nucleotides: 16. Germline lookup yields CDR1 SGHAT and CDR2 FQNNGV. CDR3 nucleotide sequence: TGTGCCAGCAGCTTAGTATTCGGTTGGGAGGGCGGCCAATACAATGAGCAGTTCTTC. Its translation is CASSLVFGWEGGQYNEQFF.

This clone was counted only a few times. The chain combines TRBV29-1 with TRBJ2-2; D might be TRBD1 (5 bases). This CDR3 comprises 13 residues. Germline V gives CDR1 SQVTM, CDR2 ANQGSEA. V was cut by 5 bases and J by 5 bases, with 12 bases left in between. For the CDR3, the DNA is TGCAGCGTTTTTGACAGATGGACCGGGGAGCTGTTTTTT. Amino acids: CSVFDRWTGELFF.